This section outlines one T cell receptor (beta chain) sequence together with its context. This clone was seen repeatedly, ten times or more. Its antigen is unknown. Predominantly Caucasian heritage was noted among both the CVID patients and the healthy controls. Heparinized peripheral whole blood samples of about 5 to 8 ml were collected from each donor. TCRbeta CDR3 repertoires were sequenced from genomic DNA of adults with common variable immune deficiency (CVID) and healthy adult controls. The control group comprised some 22 healthy adult volunteers, roughly 12 female and roughly ten male, aged roughly 23 to 75 years with a mean age of approximately 31. Diluted blood was density-centrifuged over Hypaque 1077 or Ficoll-Paque to isolate peripheral blood mononuclear cells. Unsorted mononuclear cells served as the source of genomic DNA, which was extracted either by Qiagen column purification or by a centrifugation-based method.

This entry is derived from a study of T cell clonality in common variable immunodeficiency (dated by TCRdb to 2014 to 2015). The paper as a whole reports these results and caveats: CVID subjects shared fewer TCRbeta clones with each other than healthy controls did (p < 0.0001). Differences among patients in the CVID cohort limited the correlations between repertoire features and clinical complications. Reportedly, TCRbeta sequences from CVID had fewer deletions and N-nucleotide insertions, and highly modified clones with 13 or more V deletions were absent from CVID. It was noted by the authors that sequencing of the repertoires of T cell subpopulations would be needed to clarify the cause of the increased clonality in CVID. TCRbeta clonality was higher in CVID subjects than in healthy controls (t-test p = 0.018), and the increase was most characteristic of about a third of subjects. Even though DNA input was the same, control samples had an average of about 89,000 unique sequences each, compared with roughly 34,000 in CVID samples.

CVID samples and control samples contributed equivalent amounts of genomic DNA as sequencing input. For every sample, a 60 bp segment covering the rearranged TCRbeta CDR3 region was amplified and then sequenced. The immunoSEQ assay, a bias-corrected multiplex PCR with high-throughput sequencing, was employed for TCRbeta amplification. The authors' pipeline ran thus. Every unique nucleotide sequence counted as a clone and was annotated with V, D and J genes, copy number and frequency. Sequences were labeled productive if in frame, and non-productive if out of frame or containing stop codons. As previously described, Shannon's entropy was used to calculate clonality. The predicted amino acid sequences of productive clones were used to derive mean CDR3 Kyte-Doolittle hydropathy. Using the R hclust function, scaled V gene usage was clustered hierarchically with Manhattan distance and complete linkage. To assess clone sharing by CDR3 amino acid sequence, 12 repertoires per group were resampled over 100 rounds. Repertoires were searched for approximately 70 published EBV-specific and about 240 published CMV-specific TCRbeta sequences. A couple of CVID samples that yielded fewer than 10,000 sequences were excluded from the analysis, so roughly 42 CVID repertoires were retained. Sourced from immuneACCESS, this table was stored by TCRdb with only in-frame sequences that have V and J called. A share of the clones is absent; for the studies checked, an unresolved V gene accounts for under half, and the remainder has no known explanation. Clone size and the V and J calls come from that table; the DNA yielded D and trimming. The table notes about 81,000 clones here, none of them singletons. Clones ranked in the top ten supply around 0.87% of the sample.

Sequenced input: peripheral blood mononuclear cells. This clonotype originated in a person aged 18-69 years in good health.

The CDR3 region: CAIRRLAGSDEQFF. The DNA read from the CDR3 is TGTGCCATCAGGAGACTAGCGGGGTCGGATGAG. The chain is assembled from TRBV10-3 and TRBJ2-1; TRBD2 fits 11 bases in the junction. The read comes to an end 3 residues before the CDR3 does, leaving the germline J gene to fill in the end. Taken from the germline V gene, the CDR1 and CDR2 loops are ENHRY and SYGVKD. Ends trimmed: V by 6 bases, J by 8 bases; bases unmatched to a gene: 6. The CDR3 runs 14 amino acids, cysteine and phenylalanine included. The DNA covers only part of the CDR3, 33 bases in frame from base 1.